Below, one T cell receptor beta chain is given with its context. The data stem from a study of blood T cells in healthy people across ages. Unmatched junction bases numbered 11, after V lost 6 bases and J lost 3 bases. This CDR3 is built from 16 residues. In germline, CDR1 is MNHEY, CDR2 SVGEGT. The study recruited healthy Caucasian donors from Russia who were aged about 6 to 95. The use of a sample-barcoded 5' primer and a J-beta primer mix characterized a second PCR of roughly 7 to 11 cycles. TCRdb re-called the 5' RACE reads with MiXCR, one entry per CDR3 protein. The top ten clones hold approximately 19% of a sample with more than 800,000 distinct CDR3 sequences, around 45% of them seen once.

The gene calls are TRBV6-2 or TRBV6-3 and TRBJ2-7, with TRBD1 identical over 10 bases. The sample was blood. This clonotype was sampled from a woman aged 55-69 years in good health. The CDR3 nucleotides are TGTGCCAGCAGCTACCCGACAGGGGGCAACTACTACGAGCAGTACTTC. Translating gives CASSYPTGGNYYEQYF.